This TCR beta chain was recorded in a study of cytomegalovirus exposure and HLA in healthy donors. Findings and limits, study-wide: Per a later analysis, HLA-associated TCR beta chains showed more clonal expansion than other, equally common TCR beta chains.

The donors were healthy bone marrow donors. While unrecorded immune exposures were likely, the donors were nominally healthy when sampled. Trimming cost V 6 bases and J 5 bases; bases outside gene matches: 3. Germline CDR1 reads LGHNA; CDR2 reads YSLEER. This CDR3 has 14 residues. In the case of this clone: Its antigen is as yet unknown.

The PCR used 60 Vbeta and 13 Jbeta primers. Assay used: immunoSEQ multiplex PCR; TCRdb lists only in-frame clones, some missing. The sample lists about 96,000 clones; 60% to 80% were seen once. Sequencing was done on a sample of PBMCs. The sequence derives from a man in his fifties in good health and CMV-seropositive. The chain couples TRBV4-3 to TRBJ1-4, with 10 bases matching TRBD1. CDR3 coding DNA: TGCGCCAGCAGTCAGGGACAGGGGAATGAAAAACTGTTTTTT. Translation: CASSQGQGNEKLFF.